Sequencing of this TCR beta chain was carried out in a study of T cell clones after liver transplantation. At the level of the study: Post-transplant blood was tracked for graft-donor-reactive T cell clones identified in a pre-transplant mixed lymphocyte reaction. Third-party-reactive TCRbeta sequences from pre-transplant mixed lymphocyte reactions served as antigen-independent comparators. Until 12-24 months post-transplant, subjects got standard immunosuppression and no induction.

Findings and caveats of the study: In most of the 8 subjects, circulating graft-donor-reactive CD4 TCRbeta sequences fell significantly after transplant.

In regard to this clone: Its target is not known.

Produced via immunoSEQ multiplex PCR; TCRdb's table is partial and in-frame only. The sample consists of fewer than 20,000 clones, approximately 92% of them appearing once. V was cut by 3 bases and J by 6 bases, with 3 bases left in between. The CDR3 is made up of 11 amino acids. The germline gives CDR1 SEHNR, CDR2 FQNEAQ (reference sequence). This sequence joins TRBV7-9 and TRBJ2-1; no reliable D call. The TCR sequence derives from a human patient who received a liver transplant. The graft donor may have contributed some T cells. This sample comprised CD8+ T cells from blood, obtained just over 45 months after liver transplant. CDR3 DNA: TGTGCCAGCAGCTTTGCCAATGAGCAGTTCTTC. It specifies CASSFANEQFF.